This is a list of T cell receptor beta chains from one sample in a study of early T cells in non-severe SARS-CoV-2 infection. MiXCR, applied by TCRdb to the 5' RACE reads, yields one record per CDR3 protein. In the table there are roughly 100,000 distinct CDR3 sequences, 13% of which are singletons. Sample: whole blood. All receptors derive from an adult who was a healthcare worker with PCR-confirmed SARS-CoV-2 infection or an uninfected control (not recorded which). CDR3s include the opening cysteine and the closing phenylalanine or tryptophan. A D gene is named only where the DNA matches it firmly. A clone size is listed for some rows: how often the clone was seen (once, few, many), or a class if it is expanded.

d_call | j_call | v_call | clone_size | cdr3_nt | cdr3_aa
TRBD1 | TRBJ2-2 | TRBV7-6 | . | TGTGCCAGCAGCCTGACCCCGGACAGGGCCCCCACCGGGGAGCTGTTTTTT | CASSLTPDRAPTGELFF
. | TRBJ2-3 | TRBV7-2 | . | TGTGCCAGCAGCTTACAACGGGGCCAGGCAGATACGCAGTATTTT | CASSLQRGQADTQYF
TRBD1 | TRBJ2-1 | TRBV29-1 | . | TGCAGCGTGACAGGGGTGGACAATGAGCAGTTCTTC | CSVTGVDNEQFF
. | TRBJ2-1 | TRBV28 | few | TGTGCCAGCAGTTTCTTAGGGTCCAATGAGCAGTTCTTC | CASSFLGSNEQFF
TRBD1 | TRBJ2-5 | TRBV5-4 | few | TGTGCCAGCAGCCATGATCAGGGGGCGCAAGGGACCCAGTACTTC | CASSHDQGAQGTQYF
TRBD2 | TRBJ2-7 | TRBV12-3/TRBV12-4 | . | TGTGCCAGCAGTTTAACTAGCGGCACCTCCTACGAGCAGTACTTC | CASSLTSGTSYEQYF
. | TRBJ1-5 | TRBV5-5 | . | TGTGCCAGCAGCCCGGAGGTGGGGCGCAGCAATCAGCCCCAGCATTTT | CASSPEVGRSNQPQHF
TRBD2 | TRBJ2-7 | TRBV20-1 | many | TGCAGTGCTAGGCGGCTAGCGGGAGCTGAGCAGTACTTC | CSARRLAGAEQYF
. | TRBJ2-7 | TRBV20-1 | few | TGCAGTGCTAGTCTGCGAACGCGACAGGGAGGCTACGAGCAGTACTTC | CSASLRTRQGGYEQYF
. | TRBJ2-1 | TRBV20-1 | many | TGCAGTGCTAGTTCCAATGAGCAGTTCTTC | CSASSNEQFF
. | TRBJ2-7 | TRBV29-1 | . | TGCAGCGTTGCTGGTATGGCCCCCTACGAGCAGTACTTC | CSVAGMAPYEQYF
TRBD1 | TRBJ1-1 | TRBV30 | . | TGTGCCTGGAGTCCACCGGGACAGGGAGTCGAGATCATGAACACTGAAGCTTTCTTT | CAWSPPGQGVEIMNTEAFF
. | TRBJ2-7 | TRBV20-1 | . | TGCAGTGCTATCGGTCTAGCCGATCCAAAGGACGAGCAGTACTTC | CSAIGLADPKDEQYF
TRBD2 | TRBJ2-1 | TRBV20-1 | few | TGCAGTGCTAGAAGGACTAGCAGATCCTACAATGAGCAGTTCTTC | CSARRTSRSYNEQFF
TRBD2 | TRBJ2-1 | TRBV3-1 | . | TGTGCCAGCAGCCAAGTCCTCAAGACTAGCGGGAGTGGCAATGAGCAGTTCTTC | CASSQVLKTSGSGNEQFF
TRBD2 | TRBJ2-1 | TRBV5-1 | . | TGCGCCAGCAGCACGGGACTAGCGGGAGGCCCGAGCTCCTACAATGAGCAGTTCTTC | CASSTGLAGGPSSYNEQFF
TRBD2 | TRBJ2-3 | TRBV18 | few | TGTGCCAGCTCACCCATGGGACTAGCGGGGGGCCGCACAGATACGCAGTATTTT | CASSPMGLAGGRTDTQYF
. | TRBJ2-7 | TRBV20-1 | few | TGCAGTGCTAGTATGTCCGGGATGGAGCAGTACTTC | CSASMSGMEQYF
. | TRBJ2-1 | TRBV7-2 | many | TGTGCCAGCAGCTTAGAGTCCTACAATGAGCAGTTCTTC | CASSLESYNEQFF
TRBD1 | TRBJ2-1 | TRBV5-1 | few | TGCGCCAGCACCGGGGACAGGGTCTACAATGAGCAGTTCTTC | CASTGDRVYNEQFF
. | TRBJ2-1 | TRBV29-1 | . | TGCAGCGTTAGGACTAACAGCAATGAGCAGTTCTTC | CSVRTNSNEQFF
. | TRBJ2-7 | TRBV28 | . | TGTGCCAGCAGTGCAGTGGGGGACCCCCTTTACGAGCTGTACTTC | CASSAVGDPLYELYF